These 29 T cell receptor beta chains were all obtained from the same sample, sequenced in a study of blood T cell repertoires in COVID-19. Clones were sequenced by immunoSEQ multiplex PCR, and TCRdb holds only the in-frame ones, with some missing. This table holds under 200,000 clones, 75% to 90% found once. The sequenced sample was peripheral blood. These receptors were collected from a woman at least 80 years old with active or convalescent COVID-19.

This clone was seen more than once but under ten times. The V gene is TRBV5-4, the J gene TRBJ1-4; D gene ambiguous. CDR1 and CDR2 (germline): SGHNT, YYREEE (reference sequence). The CDR3 is made up of 13 amino acids. Trimming left V 3 bases short and J 7 bases short, with 10 bases between. Here the CDR3 reads CASSSPGSEKLFF. In DNA, the CDR3 is TGTGCCAGCAGCTCACCGGGTAGTGAAAAACTGTTTTTT.

This clone appeared a single time. The chain recombines TRBV19 with TRBJ2-2; the match to TRBD1 covers 10 bases. V shed 7 bases and J 5 bases; nucleotides not matched to a gene: 10. This CDR3 spans 16 amino acids. Germline lookup yields CDR1 LNHDA and CDR2 SQIVND (reference sequence). In DNA, the CDR3 is TGTGCCAGTAACCCAGGAGGGACAGGGGTGACCGGGGAGCTGTTTTTT. This sequence encodes CASNPGGTGVTGELFF. Filled out from reference TRBV19 and TRBJ2-2, the complete variable domain reads DGGITQSPKYLFRKEGQNVTLSCEQNLNHDAMYWYRQDPGQGLRLIYYSQIVNDFQKGDIAEGYSVSREKKESFPLTVTSAQKNPTAFYLCASNPGGTGVTGELFFGEGSRLTVL.

V usage is TRBV5-4 and J usage is TRBJ1-6, with 12 bases identical to TRBD1. The CDR3 spans 15 residues. Germline-derived CDR1 and CDR2 are SGHNT and YYREEE (reference sequence). Trimming removed 4 bases from V and 10 bases from J; junction bases left unmatched: 6. The CDR3 region has the DNA TGTGCCAGCAGCGCCCGGGACAGGGGGCCCTCACCCCTCCACTTT. Translating gives CASSARDRGPSPLHF.

The chain combines TRBV19 with TRBJ1-1, with D uncertain. Per the germline V gene, CDR1 is LNHDA and CDR2 is SQIVND (reference sequence). The CDR3 has 14 residues. Trimming removed 7 bases at V and 2 bases at J, with 14 bases between. CDR3 residues: CASTKDPGNTEAFF. The CDR3 nucleotides are TGTGCCAGTACCAAAGACCCGGGAAACACTGAAGCTTTCTTT.

V is TRBV11-3 and J is TRBJ2-3; 12 bases agree with TRBD2. The length of the CDR3 is 16 residues. Trimming took 3 bases from V and 4 from J; bases not matched to a gene: 5. CDR1 is SGHNT, CDR2 YENEEA, per germline. Written as DNA, the CDR3 is TGTGCCAGCAGCTTGGGCCTAGCGGGGGGGCCAGATACGCAGTATTTT. Its protein product is CASSLGLAGGPDTQYF.

The V and J genes are TRBV6-6 and TRBJ1-3; D gene unclear. V dropped 2 bases and J dropped 2 bases, with 7 bases sitting between them. This CDR3 has 14 residues. Germline V gene sequence: CDR1 MNHNY, CDR2 SVGAGI (reference sequence). The CDR3 DNA reads TGTGCCAGCAGTTACAGTACAGCTGGAAACACCATATATTTT. Translation gives CASSYSTAGNTIYF.

This sequence joins TRBV7-2 and TRBJ1-2; TRBD1 might be the D (6 bases). The V gene lost 5 bases and the J gene lost 13 bases, with 17 bases spanning the gap. The CDR3 runs 12 residues. Germline values: CDR1 SGHTA, CDR2 FQGNSA. The CDR3, as DNA: TGTGCCAGCAGCCCCTCCAGGGACACCCTCACCTTC. Protein sequence: CASSPSRDTLTF.

This sequence joins TRBV7-9 and TRBJ2-2; TRBD1 matches at 10 bases. Germline-derived CDR1 and CDR2 are SEHNR and FQNEAQ (reference sequence). V gave up 5 bases and J gave up 3 bases; unmatched junction bases: 9. The CDR3 is 17 residues long. In nucleotides, the CDR3 is TGTGCCAGCAGCGGTTTTGACAGGGGGCCTGACACCGGGGAGCTGTTTTTT. This translates into CASSGFDRGPDTGELFF.

J is TRBJ1-2 and V is TRBV30; TRBD1 aligns across 8 bases. The CDR3 consists of 15 residues. From germline, CDR1 is GTSNPN and CDR2 SVGIG (reference sequence). V was pared by 1 base and J by 8 bases, with 12 bases of the junction left unmatched. CDR3 amino acids: CAWSALLDRVGGYTF. The CDR3 DNA reads as TGTGCCTGGAGTGCCCTGCTGGACAGGGTCGGAGGCTACACCTTC.

The chain carries TRBV3-1 (or the pseudogene TRBV3-2) and TRBJ2-7, with 12 bases lining up with TRBD1. The length of the CDR3 is 16 residues. Germline CDR1 and CDR2: LGHDT and YNNKEL (reference sequence). V was clipped by 1 base and J by 5 bases; unmatched bases: 6. CDR3 nucleotides: TGTGCCAGCAGCCAAGGATCTGGGACAGGGGGCAACGAGCAGTACTTC. Translation gives CASSQGSGTGGNEQYF.

V is TRBV10-1 and J is TRBJ1-1; 12 nucleotides agree with TRBD1. The germline V gene has CDR1 WNHNN and CDR2 SYGVQD (reference sequence). Losses at the gene ends were 6 bases for V and 5 bases for J; bases not matched to a gene: 10. This CDR3 spans 16 amino acids. CDR3 region: CASRGDRGRVWTEAFF. The CDR3 DNA follows: TGCGCCAGCAGGGGGGACAGGGGGCGAGTGTGGACTGAAGCTTTCTTT.

The V and J genes are TRBV7-8 and TRBJ2-1; 12 bases align to TRBD2. CDR1 is SGHVS, CDR2 FQNEAQ, per germline. Germline trimming cut 2 bases from V and 7 bases from J; bases unmatched to any gene: 6. The CDR3 has 16 residues. In nucleotides, the CDR3 is TGTGCCAGCAGCTTACTAGCGGGGGGGCCGATAAATGAGCAGTTCTTC. Protein sequence: CASSLLAGGPINEQFF.

This chain connects TRBV19 to TRBJ1-1; 8 positions agree with TRBD1. V trimming: 5 bases; J trimming: 1 base; junction bases outside the gene matches: 9. The CDR3 length is 16 residues. Germline CDR1 and CDR2: LNHDA and SQIVND (reference sequence). The CDR3 region is CASSFLAGTGNTEAFF. CDR3 in DNA: TGTGCCAGTAGTTTTTTAGCCGGGACAGGGAACACTGAAGCTTTCTTT.

The genes are TRBV6-5 and TRBJ2-3; possibly TRBD2 for D (6 bases). The CDR3 length is 12 residues. V lost 5 bases and J lost 7, with 10 bases in between. CDR1 is MNHEY and CDR2 is SVGAGI in the germline V gene. The CDR3 region has the DNA TGTGCCAGCAGTCAGACTAGTTATACGCAGTATTTT. This encodes CASSQTSYTQYF.

This clone was detected once. This chain uses TRBV19 with TRBJ1-2; possibly TRBD1 for D (5 bases). The germline CDR1 and CDR2 sequences are LNHDA and SQIVND (reference sequence). V dropped 4 bases and J dropped 7 bases, with 10 bases sitting between them. This CDR3 region has 12 residues. Written as DNA, the CDR3 is TGTGCCAGTAGTAACCGACAGTCTGGCTACACCTTC. Translating gives CASSNRQSGYTF.

This chain connects TRBV10-1 to TRBJ2-7, with D perhaps TRBD1 (6 bases). V dropped 5 bases and J dropped 2 bases, with 10 bases sitting between them. This CDR3 has 13 residues. Germline V gene sequence: CDR1 WNHNN, CDR2 SYGVQD (reference sequence). The CDR3, as DNA: TGCGCCAGCAGTCTTACAGGGACCTACGAGCAGTACTTC. Its translation is CASSLTGTYEQYF.

This chain links TRBV30 with TRBJ2-1; 8 nucleotides match TRBD1. Germline loops: CDR1 GTSNPN, CDR2 SVGIG (reference sequence). The V gene end was trimmed by 2 bases and the J gene end by 6 bases; junction bases not matched to a gene: 6. The CDR3 is 14 residues long. CDR3 sequence reads: CAWSTTGAINEQFF. DNA for the CDR3: TGTGCCTGGAGTACGACAGGGGCTATCAATGAGCAGTTCTTC. The full variable domain, rest sourced from reference TRBV30 and TRBJ2-1, is SQTIHQWPATLVQPVGSPLSLECTVEGTSNPNLYWYRQAAGRGLQLLFYSVGIGQISSEVPQNLSASRPQDRQFILSSKKLLLSDSGFYLCAWSTTGAINEQFFGPGTRLTVL.

The chain is built from TRBV5-4 and TRBJ2-1; TRBD2 might be the D (7 bases). In germline, CDR1 is SGHNT, CDR2 YYREEE (reference sequence). The CDR3 length is 15 residues. Trimming pared 4 bases from V and 5 bases from J, leaving 16 bases between. The CDR3 region is CASSGGGGLDNEQFF. The CDR3 nucleotides read TGTGCCAGCAGCGGAGGGGGGGGTTTAGACAATGAGCAGTTCTTC.

V usage is TRBV10-3 and J usage is TRBJ2-1; TRBD2 agrees at 13 bases. The V and J ends lost 6 bases and 4 bases, in that order; junction bases with no gene match: 0. This CDR3 contains 14 residues. Germline CDR1 is ENHRY and CDR2 is SYGVKD. The CDR3 loop reads CAIRTSGGYNEQFF. In DNA form, the CDR3 reads TGTGCCATCAGGACTAGCGGGGGGTACAATGAGCAGTTCTTC.

The V call is TRBV9, the J call TRBJ1-1; 9 nucleotides line up with TRBD1. Germline V gene lookup returns CDR1 SGDLS and CDR2 YYNGEE. The CDR3 consists of 16 residues. The V segment lost 6 bases and the J segment 4 bases; nucleotides outside the gene matches: 13. The DNA of the CDR3 is TGTGCCAGCAACGAGGGACAGGGTGGGTATAGCACTGAAGCTTTCTTT. This codes for CASNEGQGGYSTEAFF.

The chain is built from TRBV2 and TRBJ1-3; a weak D match, TRBD1 (6 bases). Trimming cost V 6 bases and J 0 bases, with 12 bases left between them. This CDR3 has 15 residues. From germline, CDR1 is SNHLY and CDR2 FYNNEI. The CDR3 reads CASRPTGSSGNTIYF. CDR3 nucleotides: TGTGCCAGCAGGCCTACAGGGAGCTCTGGAAACACCATATATTTT. The variable domain in full, with the rest retrieved from reference TRBV2 and TRBJ1-3, is EPEVTQTPSHQVTQMGQEVILRCVPISNHLYFYWYRQILGQKVEFLVSFYNNEISEKSEIFDDQFSVERPDGSNFTLKIRSTKLEDSAMYFCASRPTGSSGNTIYFGEGSWLTVV.

This clone has a handful of counts. CDR3 amino acids: CASSQEGTHYSPLHF. The CDR3 DNA follows: TGCGCCAGCAGCCAAGAAGGGACACACTATTCACCCCTCCACTTT. The chain combines TRBV4-3 with TRBJ1-6; perhaps TRBD1 as D (6 bases). V lost 0 bases and J lost 8, with 11 bases in between. CDR3 length equals 15 residues. The germline V gene has CDR1 LGHNA and CDR2 YSLEER.

There are a few counts of this clone. The chain links TRBV7-2 to TRBJ1-1; D not resolved. The CDR3 length is 14 residues. Per germline, CDR1 SGHTA and CDR2 FQGNSA. With 2 bases removed from V and 6 bases from J, the gap between germline ends came to 13 bases. Here the CDR3 DNA reads TGTGCCAGCAGCTTAATCGAGGGAAAGGCTGAAGCTTTCTTT. Translated, it gives CASSLIEGKAEAFF.

The rearrangement joins TRBV7-2 to TRBJ2-1; TRBD2 matches 14 bases. V trimming: 5 bases; J trimming: 10 bases; junction bases outside the gene matches: 4. This CDR3 spans 14 amino acids. The germline gives CDR1 SGHTA, CDR2 FQGNSA. For the CDR3, the DNA is TGTGCCAGCAGCCTAGGACTAGCGGGGGGAGAGCAGTTCTTC. This gives the protein CASSLGLAGGEQFF. The variable domain in full, completed from reference TRBV7-2 and TRBJ2-1, reads GAGVSQSPSNKVTEKGKDVELRCDPISGHTALYWYRQSLGQGLEFLIYFQGNSAPDKSGLPSDRFSAERTGGSVSTLTIQRTQQEDSAVYLCASSLGLAGGEQFFGPGTRLTVL.

The CDR3 DNA sequence: TGTGCCAGCAGCCCGAGGGGGACAGGGGGTGGTGAAAAACTGTTTTTT. It is translated as CASSPRGTGGGEKLFF. This sequence joins TRBV3-1 (or the pseudogene TRBV3-2) and TRBJ1-4; 11 bases agree with TRBD1. The V gene's germline CDR1 is LGHDT and CDR2 YNNKEL (reference sequence). V was pared by 4 bases and J by 7 bases, with 8 bases of the junction left unmatched. This CDR3 has 16 amino acids.

This chain connects TRBV9 to TRBJ2-7; maybe TRBD2 (6 bases). Germline CDR1 is SGDLS and CDR2 is YYNGEE. The CDR3 contains 12 residues. Trimming shortened V by 4 bases and J by 5 bases, and 10 bases separated the two germline ends. CDR3 bases: TGTGCCAGCAGCCCAGGAGGGGACGAGCAGTACTTC. Its translation: CASSPGGDEQYF.

The rearrangement uses TRBV19 and TRBJ1-5; no clear D gene. The germline V and J ends were trimmed by 5 bases and 1 base, with 15 bases remaining between them. This CDR3 contains 16 residues. From germline, CDR1 is LNHDA and CDR2 SQIVND (reference sequence). The CDR3 region is CASSLRGQVSNQPQHF. CDR3 DNA sequence: TGTGCCAGTAGTCTACGAGGGCAGGTGAGCAATCAGCCCCAGCATTTT.

The chain uses TRBV30 and TRBJ2-7, with 7 bases aligning to TRBD1. Germline trimming cut 5 bases from V and 6 bases from J; bases unmatched to any gene: 13. The CDR3 consists of 14 residues. Germline lookup yields CDR1 GTSNPN and CDR2 SVGIG (reference sequence). In DNA, the CDR3 is TGTGCCTGGGAAAGGGGACACACAGGGGTCGAGCAGTACTTC. Protein sequence: CAWERGHTGVEQYF. Full variable domain (outside the CDR3, taken from reference TRBV30 and TRBJ2-7): SQTIHQWPATLVQPVGSPLSLECTVEGTSNPNLYWYRQAAGRGLQLLFYSVGIGQISSEVPQNLSASRPQDRQFILSSKKLLLSDSGFYLCAWERGHTGVEQYFGPGTRLTVT.

This sequence joins TRBV12-5 and TRBJ2-1, with TRBD2 matching over 7 bases. This CDR3 has 13 amino acids. Germline values: CDR1 LGHNT, CDR2 FRNRAP. Unmatched junction bases numbered 5, after V lost 5 bases and J lost 7 bases. The CDR3 sequence is CASGPPSGNEQFF. CDR3 bases: TGTGCTAGTGGTCCCCCTAGCGGAAATGAGCAGTTCTTC.